This passage covers 32 T cell receptor beta chains from one sample sequenced in a study of blood T cell repertoires in COVID-19. Sequenced by immunoSEQ multiplex PCR; TCRdb stores in-frame clones only, minus some. The repertoire consists of roughly 130,000 clones, with more than 75% occurring once and the leading ten covering around 3.6%. Sequenced: peripheral blood. These receptors all stem from a woman in her sixties with acute or convalescent COVID-19.

V is TRBV9 and J is TRBJ1-5, with D possibly matching TRBD1 (6 bases). Trimming took 4 bases from V and 5 from J, leaving 13 bases between them. The CDR3 consists of 14 residues. CDR1 and CDR2 (germline): SGDLS, YYNGEE. Here the CDR3 DNA reads TGTGCCAGCAGCTTCGGACAGACTGATCAGCCCCAGCATTTT. It translates to CASSFGQTDQPQHF.

The chain links TRBV18 to TRBJ2-3, with D hard to call. Trimming cost V 0 bases and J 4 bases, with 8 bases left between them. CDR1 is KGHSH and CDR2 is LQKENI in the germline V gene. CDR3 size: 14 residues. The CDR3 here is CASSPPSRSDTQYF. The CDR3 bases are TGTGCCAGCTCACCACCTTCCAGGTCAGATACGCAGTATTTT.

V and J are TRBV19 and TRBJ2-5, with 9 nucleotides matching TRBD1. Losses at the gene ends were 6 bases for V and 2 bases for J; bases not matched to a gene: 4. The germline CDR1 and CDR2 sequences are LNHDA and SQIVND (reference sequence). This CDR3 has 14 residues. The CDR3 DNA reads as TGTGCCAGTAGGACAGACAGGGGGCAAGAGACCCAGTACTTC. Translated, it gives CASRTDRGQETQYF.

The rearrangement joins TRBV5-1 to TRBJ2-5, with 7 bases identical to TRBD2. CDR1 and CDR2 from the germline V gene are SGHRS and YFSETQ. V dropped 6 bases and J dropped 4; count of bases not matched to a gene: 12. This CDR3 is 15 amino acids long. The CDR3 DNA reads TGCGCCAGCACCCTAGCGGCGGGGAATGGAGAGACCCAGTACTTC. Translated, it gives CASTLAAGNGETQYF. Drawing the rest from reference TRBV5-1 and TRBJ2-5, the complete variable domain is KAGVTQTPRYLIKTRGQQVTLSCSPISGHRSVSWYQQTPGQGLQFLFEYFSETQRNKGNFPGRFSGRQFSNSRSEMNVSTLELGDSALYLCASTLAAGNGETQYFGPGTRLLVL.

In this sample, this clone turned up a few times. The CDR3 sequence is CASSEQGRPNYGYTF. Here the CDR3 DNA reads TGTGCCAGCTCGGAACAGGGGAGGCCTAACTATGGCTACACCTTC. The chain carries TRBV19 and TRBJ1-2, with 7 bases that match TRBD1. V shed 9 bases and J 0 bases; nucleotides not matched to a gene: 10. This CDR3 spans 15 amino acids. The germline gives CDR1 LNHDA, CDR2 SQIVND (reference sequence).

CDR3 region: CASSLVSGTVYNEQFF. CDR3 coding DNA: TGTGCCAGCAGCTTAGTATCCGGGACAGTCTACAATGAGCAGTTCTTC. This chain joins TRBV7-2 and TRBJ2-1; TRBD1 matches 7 bases. Germline trimming cut 1 base from V and 3 bases from J; bases unmatched to any gene: 6. Germline CDR1 and CDR2: SGHTA and FQGNSA. The CDR3 is 16 residues long.

V usage is TRBV5-1 and J usage is TRBJ2-3; maybe TRBD2 (6 bases). CDR1 SGHRS and CDR2 YFSETQ come from the germline V gene. V was clipped by 5 bases and J by 0 bases, with 10 bases between them. This CDR3 has 14 amino acids. The CDR3, as DNA: TGCGCCAGCAGATACGGGACTAGCACAGATACGCAGTATTTT. Its translation: CASRYGTSTDTQYF.

The rearrangement uses TRBV19 and TRBJ1-6; 7 bases are a match to TRBD1. The germline gives CDR1 LNHDA, CDR2 SQIVND (reference sequence). The J segment lost 10 bases and the V segment lost 6 bases, leaving 9 bases of the junction unmatched. This CDR3 is built from 14 residues. The DNA of the CDR3 is TGTGCCAGTAGGATCCCGGACAGGTCGTCACCCCTCCACTTT. It encodes CASRIPDRSSPLHF.

V gene TRBV2 combines with J gene TRBJ1-5; TRBD1 agrees at 9 bases. Germline loops: CDR1 SNHLY, CDR2 FYNNEI. The CDR3 length is 13 residues. Germline trimming cut 5 bases from V and 6 bases from J; bases unmatched to any gene: 2. CDR3 nucleotides: TGTGCCAGCAGTCGACAGGGGGTTCAGCCCCAGCATTTT. It translates to CASSRQGVQPQHF. Full variable domain (outside the CDR3, taken from reference TRBV2 and TRBJ1-5): EPEVTQTPSHQVTQMGQEVILRCVPISNHLYFYWYRQILGQKVEFLVSFYNNEISEKSEIFDDQFSVERPDGSNFTLKIRSTKLEDSAMYFCASSRQGVQPQHFGDGTRLSIL.

This clone was seen more than once but under ten times. This chain links TRBV24-1 with TRBJ1-2, with 12 bases lining up with TRBD1. V shed 7 bases and J 8 bases; nucleotides not matched to a gene: 7. The CDR3 extends over 14 amino acids. In germline, CDR1 is KGHDR, CDR2 SFDVKD. DNA of the CDR3: TGTGCCACCAGAGGGGGACAGGGGGCAGGAGGCTACACCTTC. Protein product: CATRGGQGAGGYTF.

The chain is built from TRBV1 and TRBJ2-1; TRBD2 is the table's D call, not checked against the DNA. TRBV1 is shown as a pseudogene. The CDR3 runs 16 residues. The DNA of the CDR3 is TGCACCAGCAGCCAAGACCCGGGAACCCCCTACAATGAGCAGTTCTTC. Protein product: CTSSQDPGTPYNEQFF.

Concerning this clone itself: Other DNA sequences from this sample encode an identical CDR3 as well. The rearrangement joins TRBV19 to TRBJ1-6; 8 bases fit TRBD1. V lost 3 bases and J lost 7; bases outside the gene matches: 2. The CDR3 is 14 residues long. The germline CDR1 and CDR2 sequences are LNHDA and SQIVND (reference sequence). This CDR3 is CASSIRQGNSPLHF. CDR3 coding DNA: TGTGCCAGTAGTATCCGACAGGGGAATTCACCCCTCCACTTT. Based on the CDR3 plus reference TRBV19 and TRBJ1-6, the full variable domain is DGGITQSPKYLFRKEGQNVTLSCEQNLNHDAMYWYRQDPGQGLRLIYYSQIVNDFQKGDIAEGYSVSREKKESFPLTVTSAQKNPTAFYLCASSIRQGNSPLHFGNGTRLTVT.

The V gene is TRBV9, the J gene TRBJ2-3, with a tentative D call TRBD2 (6 bases). V was cut by 2 bases and J by 5 bases, with 15 bases left in between. From germline, CDR1 is SGDLS and CDR2 YYNGEE. The CDR3 runs to 15 residues. The CDR3 protein is CASSVRDGGRDTQYF. CDR3 DNA: TGTGCCAGCAGCGTTAGGGACGGAGGGAGAGATACGCAGTATTTT.

The chain joins TRBV15 to TRBJ1-3; no clear D. Germline V lookup: CDR1 LNHNV, CDR2 YYDKDF (reference sequence). The CDR3 has 16 amino acids. Trimming took off 0 bases at V and 0 bases at J, with 9 bases between the two ends. The CDR3 region has the DNA TGTGCCACCAGCAGAGATAAGAGATACTCTGGAAACACCATATATTTT. Amino acids: CATSRDKRYSGNTIYF.

V gene TRBV5-4 combines with J gene TRBJ1-2; 9 bases are shared with TRBD1. The trim removed 0 bases at V and 7 bases at J, leaving 4 bases unmatched. This CDR3 is built from 14 residues. Germline CDR1 reads SGHNT; CDR2 reads YYREEE (reference sequence). The CDR3 reads CASSLGQGGLGYTF. The CDR3 DNA reads TGTGCCAGCAGCTTGGGACAGGGGGGACTTGGCTACACCTTC.

This chain uses TRBV7-9 with TRBJ2-3; D call uncertain. There are 11 residues in the CDR3. The germline CDR1 and CDR2 sequences are SEHNR and FQNEAQ (reference sequence). Trimming cost V 5 bases and J 3 bases, with 3 bases left between them. The CDR3 DNA is TGTGCCAGCAGCGCGACAGATACGCAGTATTTT. Protein: CASSATDTQYF.

The chain links TRBV3-1 (or the pseudogene TRBV3-2) to TRBJ2-2; 9 bases match TRBD2. V lost 3 bases, J lost 4 bases, and 3 bases stayed unmatched. From germline, CDR1 is LGHDT and CDR2 YNNKEL (reference sequence). The CDR3 is 15 amino acids. CDR3 DNA: TGTGCCAGCAGCCAGCTAGCGGGAACCACCGGGGAGCTGTTTTTT. Protein product: CASSQLAGTTGELFF.

The CDR3 bases are TGCGCCAGCAGCCCCAATCCTAGCAATGAGCAGTTCTTC. Amino acid sequence: CASSPNPSNEQFF. The gene calls are TRBV5-1 and TRBJ2-1, with D uncertain. Per germline, CDR1 SGHRS and CDR2 YFSETQ. The CDR3 has 13 residues. Trimming removed 4 bases at V and 6 bases at J, with 11 bases between.

This chain uses TRBV29-1 with TRBJ2-3; TRBD2 matches at 7 bases. The germline V gene has CDR1 SQVTM and CDR2 ANQGSEA. Trimming took 3 bases from V and 2 from J; bases not matched to a gene: 11. This CDR3 has 16 residues. The CDR3 DNA is TGCAGCGTTGATGGGCTAGCGGCTCCCTACACAGATACGCAGTATTTT. This codes for CSVDGLAAPYTDTQYF.

This chain joins TRBV27 and TRBJ1-5, with D hard to call. This CDR3 is built from 15 residues. V was shortened by 0 bases and J by 3 bases, with 9 bases between the two germline ends. CDR1 is MNHEY, CDR2 SMNVEV, per germline (reference sequence). CDR3 residues: CASSLSWQNNQPQHF. Written as DNA, the CDR3 is TGTGCCAGCAGTTTATCTTGGCAGAACAATCAGCCCCAGCATTTT.

The CDR3 DNA follows: TGTGCCAGCTCTACGGGACAGGGGCGCAACGAGCAGTACTTC. Translated: CASSTGQGRNEQYF. The chain uses TRBV18 and TRBJ2-7; 10 bases agree with TRBD1. The V gene end was trimmed by 6 bases and the J gene end by 5 bases; junction bases not matched to a gene: 7. This CDR3 region has 14 residues. CDR1 is KGHSH and CDR2 is LQKENI in the germline V gene.

The rearrangement links TRBV2 to TRBJ2-1; D ambiguous. The CDR3 covers 12 residues. The germline V gene has CDR1 SNHLY and CDR2 FYNNEI. Trimming stripped 6 bases from V and 3 bases from J, with 6 bases between. The CDR3 DNA reads as TGTGCCAGCAGCCGGAGCTACAATGAGCAGTTCTTC. Its translation is CASSRSYNEQFF.

The chain couples TRBV5-1 to TRBJ2-1; TRBD1 agrees at 8 bases. The CDR3 covers 15 residues. Germline assignment: CDR1 SGHRS and CDR2 YFSETQ. Germline trimming cut 3 bases from V and 8 bases from J; bases unmatched to any gene: 10. CDR3 sequence (DNA): TGCGCCAGCAGCTCTCAGGGGGCGACTTTGGATGAGCAGTTCTTC. This codes for CASSSQGATLDEQFF.

The chain has TRBV9 and TRBJ2-1; D is possibly TRBD2 (5 bases). Trimming shortened V by 4 bases and J by 2 bases, and 13 bases separated the two germline ends. Looked up from germline, CDR1 is SGDLS and CDR2 is YYNGEE. There are 15 residues in the CDR3. This CDR3 reads CASSPDGETYNEQFF. CDR3 bases: TGTGCCAGCAGCCCCGACGGGGAGACCTACAATGAGCAGTTCTTC.

V and J are TRBV4-1 and TRBJ1-5, with TRBD1 matching over 8 bases. Germline values: CDR1 MGHRA, CDR2 YSYEKL. V shed 2 bases and J 5 bases; nucleotides not matched to a gene: 5. The CDR3 extends over 15 amino acids. CDR3 in amino acids: CASSQQQGDYQPQHF. CDR3 nucleotide sequence: TGCGCCAGCAGCCAACAACAGGGGGATTATCAGCCCCAGCATTTT.

This chain uses TRBV27 with TRBJ1-5; 8 positions agree with TRBD1. The CDR3 length is 14 residues. V lost 11 bases to trimming and J lost 9 bases; unmatched junction nucleotides: 15. Germline CDR1 and CDR2: MNHEY and SMNVEV (reference sequence). This CDR3 reads CAGRGQGTRRPQHF. The CDR3 DNA is TGTGCCGGACGTGGACAGGGCACACGGAGGCCCCAGCATTTT.

J is TRBJ2-1 and V is TRBV7-6; 13 positions match TRBD2. The CDR3 runs 16 residues. V dropped 0 bases and J dropped 8; count of bases not matched to a gene: 4. Per germline, CDR1 SGHVS and CDR2 FNYEAQ. CDR3: CASSLAGTSGTHEQFF. DNA of the CDR3: TGTGCCAGCAGCTTAGCCGGGACTAGCGGGACCCATGAGCAGTTCTTC.

The rearrangement uses TRBV15 and TRBJ1-3, with 7 positions matching TRBD1. CDR3 length: 14 amino acids. The J segment lost 4 bases and the V segment lost 0 bases, leaving 0 bases of the junction unmatched. Germline lookup yields CDR1 LNHNV and CDR2 YYDKDF (reference sequence). The CDR3 coding sequence is TGTGCCACCAGCAGAGAACAGGGGGGAAACACCATATATTTT. This translates into CATSREQGGNTIYF.

The chain joins TRBV3-1 (or the pseudogene TRBV3-2) to TRBJ1-1, with D tentatively TRBD1 (6 bases). The CDR3 is 15 amino acids. Germline-derived CDR1 and CDR2 are LGHDT and YNNKEL (reference sequence). Trimming shortened V by 5 bases and J by 9 bases, and 22 bases separated the two germline ends. CDR3: CASSSKGDRIGKAFF. In DNA, the CDR3 is TGTGCCAGCAGCAGCAAGGGGGATAGAATAGGCAAAGCTTTCTTT.

The V and J genes are TRBV28 and TRBJ1-1, with 8 bases identical to TRBD1. The CDR3 is 14 residues long. The junction had 3 bases not matched to a gene; V was cut back by 5 bases and J by 1 base. CDR1 is MDHEN and CDR2 is SYDVKM in the germline V gene. The CDR3 DNA follows: TGTGCCAGCAGTGACAGGGGATGGAACACTGAAGCTTTCTTT. As protein: CASSDRGWNTEAFF.

The chain joins TRBV7-2 to TRBJ2-2; TRBD2 matches at 11 bases. The CDR3 consists of 17 residues. CDR1 is SGHTA and CDR2 is FQGNSA in the germline V gene. J lost 5 bases, V lost 1 base, and 6 bases had no gene match. The CDR3 region is CASSLGLAGGSTGELFF. DNA for the CDR3: TGTGCCAGCAGCTTAGGGCTAGCGGGAGGTAGTACCGGGGAGCTGTTTTTT.

V usage is TRBV7-8 and J usage is TRBJ1-5, with a tentative D call TRBD1 (6 bases). Trimming shortened V by 0 bases and J by 7 bases, and 19 bases separated the two germline ends. CDR3 length equals 17 residues. In germline, CDR1 is SGHVS, CDR2 FQNEAQ. CDR3 DNA sequence: TGTGCCAGCAGCTTAGCCTCACTTACAGGGATAGGACAGCCCCAGCATTTT. It codes for CASSLASLTGIGQPQHF.